One sample yielded the 15 T cell receptor beta chains listed below, sequenced in a study of T cell repertoires in cytomegalovirus infection. TCRdb analysed the reads with MiXCR anew, one entry per CDR3 protein. This sample yields under 150,000 distinct CDR3 sequences, of which roughly a quarter are seen a single time; 34% belongs to the top ten. No antigens are known for them. Sequences were obtained from PBMCs, sequenced either directly or after in vitro stimulation (not recorded which). The receptors derive from a human donor in good health (CMV status not recorded). Some clones in this sample may be carry-over from other donors' samples.

This clonotype was counted at least ten times. The chain links TRBV29-1 to TRBJ1-3; D is unclear. Germline loops: CDR1 SQVTM, CDR2 ANQGSEA. The CDR3 totals 13 residues. V dropped 4 bases and J dropped 0 bases, with 7 bases sitting between them. CDR3 bases: TGCAGCGTTGCCCCCAGCTCTGGAAACACCATATATTTT. This encodes CSVAPSSGNTIYF.

The chain carries TRBV29-1 and TRBJ2-2, with D tentatively TRBD1 or TRBD2 (5 bases each). The V gene lost 6 bases and the J gene lost 5 bases, with 13 bases spanning the gap. Germline V gives CDR1 SQVTM, CDR2 ANQGSEA. CDR3 length equals 13 residues. The CDR3 sequence: CSVGTRRTGELFF. The CDR3 region has the DNA TGCAGCGTGGGGACGAGGCGTACCGGGGAGCTGTTTTTT.

This clonotype was seen more than once but under ten times. The chain has TRBV6-2 or TRBV6-3 and TRBJ2-7, with 7 bases identical to TRBD1. Trimming took 6 bases from V and 4 from J; bases not matched to a gene: 6. The CDR3 spans 13 residues. The V gene's germline CDR1 is MNHEY and CDR2 SVGEGT. The CDR3 protein is CASSPGQWYEQYF. As DNA, the CDR3 is TGTGCCAGCAGCCCGGGACAGTGGTACGAGCAGTACTTC.

This chain joins TRBV7-3 and TRBJ1-1, with TRBD1 matching 9 bases. Germline CDR1 SGHTA, CDR2 FQGTGA. The CDR3 runs to 18 residues. V was pared by 5 bases and J by 4 bases, with 17 bases of the junction left unmatched. CDR3 protein: CASSPTGTGLGGSTEAFF. In nucleotides, the CDR3 is TGTGCCAGCAGCCCTACCGGGACAGGGTTGGGGGGGAGCACTGAAGCTTTCTTT.

This clonotype was observed at least ten times. The chain couples TRBV7-2 to TRBJ2-1; the D is unclear. Germline assignment: CDR1 SGHTA and CDR2 FQGNSA. Trimming took 1 base from V and 0 from J, leaving 13 bases between them. The CDR3 consists of 17 residues. CDR3 in DNA: TGTGCCAGCAGCTTAGAAGCTAGGCTGGACTCCTACAATGAGCAGTTCTTC. Encoded protein: CASSLEARLDSYNEQFF.

This clonotype was seen more than once but under ten times. The chain recombines TRBV20-1 with TRBJ2-1; D is possibly TRBD2 (6 bases). V lost 3 bases, J lost 0 bases, and 6 bases lay in between. Germline V gene data show CDR1 as DFQATT and CDR2 as SNEGSKA (reference sequence). This CDR3 comprises 13 residues. This chain's CDR3 is CSARRDSYNEQFF. The CDR3 DNA reads as TGCAGTGCTAGGCGGGACTCCTACAATGAGCAGTTCTTC.

The rearrangement uses TRBV7-9 and TRBJ2-1, with D perhaps matching TRBD2 (5 bases). V was cut by 6 bases and J by 7 bases, with 10 bases left in between. From germline, CDR1 is SEHNR and CDR2 FQNEAQ (reference sequence). The CDR3 is 12 amino acids. CDR3 in amino acids: CASSGEGNEQFF. In DNA, the CDR3 is TGTGCCAGCAGTGGAGAGGGAAATGAGCAGTTCTTC.

This clonotype was observed a handful of times. The chain recombines TRBV11-1 with TRBJ2-1; 14 bases map to TRBD2. CDR3 length: 16 amino acids. The J segment lost 7 bases and the V segment lost 4 bases, leaving 6 bases of the junction unmatched. Germline V gene data show CDR1 as SGHAT and CDR2 as FQDESV (reference sequence). The CDR3 DNA is TGTGCCAGCAGCTCAAGGGGACTAGCGGGAGTGAATGAGCAGTTCTTC. It is translated as CASSSRGLAGVNEQFF. The full variable domain, in which reference TRBV11-1 and TRBJ2-1 provide the parts outside the CDR3, is EAEVAQSPRYKITEKSQAVAFWCDPISGHATLYWYRQILGQGPELLVQFQDESVVDDSQLPKDRFSAERLKGVDSTLKIQPAELGDSAMYLCASSSRGLAGVNEQFFGPGTRLTVL.

This clonotype was seen ten or more times. The J gene is TRBJ1-1, the V gene TRBV7-2; D unclear. The CDR3 sequence is 13 residues long. The V gene's germline CDR1 is SGHTA and CDR2 FQGNSA. V was clipped by 1 base and J by 2 bases, with 5 bases between them. The CDR3 region has the DNA TGTGCCAGCAGCTTAGGGGCTAACACTGAAGCTTTCTTT. It encodes CASSLGANTEAFF.

This clonotype was counted at least ten times. This CDR3 reads CASSLSIWGTEAFF. The CDR3 DNA is TGTGCCAGCAGCTTATCCATCTGGGGCACTGAAGCTTTCTTT. The V gene is TRBV7-8, the J gene TRBJ1-1; no clear D. V lost 2 bases to trimming and J lost 4 bases, with 11 bases between them. This CDR3 is 14 amino acids long. CDR1 is SGHVS and CDR2 is FQNEAQ in the germline V gene.

This clonotype showed up many times. The chain couples TRBV7-2 to TRBJ2-3, with 10 bases aligning to TRBD2. Per germline, CDR1 SGHTA and CDR2 FQGNSA. Trimming took 4 bases from V and 1 from J; bases not matched to a gene: 2. The CDR3 spans 15 residues. DNA of the CDR3: TGTGCCAGCAGCTCAGGACTAGCGGGCACAGATACGCAGTATTTT. Translated: CASSSGLAGTDTQYF.

This clonotype was found a few times. The rearrangement joins TRBV4-1 to TRBJ2-7; 12 bases align to TRBD2. With V trimmed by 4 bases and J by 0 bases, 1 base remained unmatched. The CDR3 covers 15 residues. Germline V gene data show CDR1 as MGHRA and CDR2 as YSYEKL. CDR3 in DNA: TGCGCCAGCAGCCGGACTAGCGGGAACTCCTACGAGCAGTACGTC. Its translation: CASSRTSGNSYEQYV.

This clonotype is judged medium-sized. V usage is TRBV7-7 and J usage is TRBJ2-5, with D possibly being TRBD2 (5 bases). V lost 4 bases and J 1 base, leaving 10 bases between the germline ends. There are 14 residues in the CDR3. Germline V CDR1 and CDR2: SSHAT, FNYEAQ (reference sequence). The chain's CDR3 is CASSSAGGQETQYF. CDR3 coding DNA: TGTGCCAGCAGCTCCGCCGGAGGCCAAGAGACCCAGTACTTC.

This clonotype was detected a few times. The rearrangement links TRBV29-1 to TRBJ1-2; 9 bases line up with TRBD1. CDR1 is SQVTM, CDR2 ANQGSEA, per germline. The J segment lost 6 bases and the V segment lost 6 bases, leaving 8 bases of the junction unmatched. The CDR3 runs to 13 residues. The CDR3 nucleotides are TGCAGCGTGAATGGACAGGGGCGTCATGGCTACACCTTC. Amino acid sequence: CSVNGQGRHGYTF.

Only a few counts were recorded for this clonotype. The rearrangement links TRBV5-6 to TRBJ2-5; TRBD2 matches at 8 bases. Germline lookup yields CDR1 SGHDT and CDR2 YYEEEE. The CDR3 spans 15 residues. The J segment lost 4 bases and the V segment lost 1 base, leaving 6 bases of the junction unmatched. The chain's CDR3 is CASSLIGRAGETQYF. In DNA, the CDR3 is TGTGCCAGCAGCTTGATCGGGAGGGCCGGAGAGACCCAGTACTTC. Together with reference TRBV5-6 and TRBJ2-5, the CDR3 gives the full variable domain: DAGVTQSPTHLIKTRGQQVTLRCSPKSGHDTVSWYQQALGQGPQFIFQYYEEEERQRGNFPDRFSGHQFPNYSSELNVNALLLGDSALYLCASSLIGRAGETQYFGPGTRLLVL.